Listed here are 27 T cell receptor gamma chains from one sample, sequenced in a study of gamma delta lymphoproliferative disorders and STAT genes. PBMCs from patients and controls supplied the genomic DNA for sequencing. TCRdb processed the multiplex PCR reads again with the CATT caller. The sample records about 4,100 gamma-chain clones, 7% to 8% being singletons. Material for sequencing was blood. Every receptor here comes from a human donor in good health.

By its share, this clone is medium-sized. This chain uses TRGV10 with TRGJ1 or TRGJ2. No J gene was available from TCRdb, and it was assigned here by a germline match of the DNA. TRGV10 is assigned to the ORF class and has an uncertain function. With V trimmed by 8 bases and J by 0 bases, 8 bases remained unmatched. This CDR3 has 14 amino acids. This CDR3 reads CAAWDQMNYYKKLF. CDR3 DNA sequence: TGTGCTGCGTGGGATCAAATGAATTATTATAAGAAACTCTTT.

This clone has a handful of counts. J is TRGJ1 or TRGJ2 and V is TRGV5. TCRdb records no J gene; here it was assigned by comparing the DNA to germline. The CDR3 is made up of 14 amino acids. V was pared by 5 bases and J by 4 bases, with 11 bases of the junction left unmatched. Germline V gene data show CDR1 as VINAFY and CDR2 as YDVSNSKD. The CDR3 DNA sequence: TGTGCCACCTGGGCCCCCAGGCCCTATTATAAGAAACTCTTT. Amino acids: CATWAPRPYYKKLF.

Judged by abundance, this clone is medium-sized. The rearrangement uses TRGV3 and TRGJ1 or TRGJ2. As TCRdb names no J gene, one was assigned here on the basis of a DNA match to germline. Per germline, CDR1 VTNTFY and CDR2 YDVSTARD (reference sequence). CDR3 length equals 15 residues. V dropped 4 bases and J dropped 0; count of bases not matched to a gene: 9. For the CDR3, the DNA is TGTGCCACCTGGGAACCCCTAAAGAATTATTATAAGAAACTCTTT. It translates to CATWEPLKNYYKKLF.

This clone came up a few times. The V gene is TRGV2, the J gene TRGJP1. TCRdb carries no J gene annotation; the J gene was assigned here by matching the DNA with germline. Looked up from germline, CDR1 is EGSNGY and CDR2 is YDSYNSKV. The CDR3 spans 11 residues. V dropped 8 bases and J dropped 4; count of bases not matched to a gene: 1. This CDR3 is CATYTGWFKIF. CDR3 DNA: TGTGCCACCTACACTGGTTGGTTCAAGATATTT.

Relative to its sample, this clone is medium-sized. The V gene is TRGV10, the J gene TRGJP1. Here the J gene came from matching the DNA to germline, since TCRdb omits it. TRGV10 counts as an open reading frame of uncertain function. V lost 8 bases to trimming and J lost 9 bases; unmatched junction nucleotides: 7. The length of the CDR3 is 12 residues. This CDR3 is CAAWDCRWFKIF. The CDR3 bases are TGTGCTGCGTGGGATTGCCGTTGGTTCAAGATATTT.

By share, this clone counts as medium-sized. The V gene is TRGV4, the J gene TRGJP1. No J segment appears in TCRdb, so it was assigned here by matching the sequence to germline. Germline CDR1 is EGSTGY and CDR2 is YDSYTSSV. This CDR3 region has 15 residues. With V trimmed by 0 bases and J by 4 bases, 5 bases remained unmatched. CDR3 region: CATWDGRGTGWFKIF. DNA for the CDR3: TGTGCCACCTGGGATGGGCGGGGCACTGGTTGGTTCAAGATATTT.

In its sample, this clone was seen many times. A read error likely explains this, since a far larger clone differs by one base. The DNA is left out, because the CDR3 cannot be placed on it with certainty; the CDR3 is given as TCRdb lists it. Different DNA sequences within this sample yield the same CDR3. No J gene was named, though the V gene is TRGV11. TRGV11 is given ORF status, its function remaining uncertain. From its first to its last residue, the CDR3 has 17 amino acids. The CDR3 region is CTTVPVRSSQGGFKKLF.

This clone ranks as medium-sized. The CDR3 region is CATSLLGYKKLF. CDR3 nucleotides: TGTGCCACCTCCCTTTTAGGGTATAAGAAACTCTTT. The chain couples TRGV8 to TRGJ1 or TRGJ2. No J gene is reported in TCRdb; it was inferred here by comparing the DNA with germline. Trimming took 8 bases from V and 7 from J; bases not matched to a gene: 11. Germline-derived CDR1 and CDR2 are VENAVY and YDSYNSRV. This CDR3 has 12 amino acids.

This clone is categorized as medium-sized (0.01 to 0.1%). Other DNA sequences in this specimen translate into the identical CDR3. The CDR3 reads CAAWGPNYYKKLF. CDR3 nucleotide sequence: TGTGCTGCGTGGGGTCCGAATTATTATAAGAAACTCTTT. The V gene is TRGV10, the J gene TRGJ1 or TRGJ2. No J gene is reported in TCRdb; it was inferred here by comparing the DNA with germline. TRGV10 is an open reading frame whose function is uncertain. J gave up 0 bases and V 8 bases, and 5 bases lay outside the gene matches. The CDR3 extends over 13 amino acids.

This clone was detected many times. Other DNA sequences in the same sample also yield this CDR3. The J gene is TRGJ1 or TRGJ2, the V gene TRGV2. The J gene, absent from TCRdb, was called here by matching the DNA to germline. The CDR3 covers 14 residues. V lost 0 bases, J lost 0 bases, and 2 bases stayed unmatched. From germline, CDR1 is EGSNGY and CDR2 YDSYNSKV. The CDR3 DNA reads TGTGCCACCTGGGACGGGAGGAATTATTATAAGAAACTCTTT. This translates into CATWDGRNYYKKLF.

This clone appeared many times. This DNA's translation and the protein TCRdb lists, from a much larger clone, do not match at residue 10, likely due to a read error; the protein shown is translated from the DNA. The V gene is listed as TRGV8; no J gene was called. CDR1 is VENAVY, CDR2 YDSYNSRV, per germline. The CDR3 loop spans 12 amino acids. The CDR3 sequence: CATWKFYYKNLF. The CDR3 region has the DNA TGTGCCACCTGGAAATTTTATTATAAGAACCTCTTT.

This clone is classed as medium-sized. The chain employs TRGV3 and TRGJ1 or TRGJ2. The J gene is absent in TCRdb and was assigned here via DNA matching to germline. Germline V CDR1 and CDR2: VTNTFY, YDVSTARD (reference sequence). The CDR3 sequence is 12 residues long. With 0 bases clipped from V and 11 bases from J, the junction kept 7 bases outside the gene matches. CDR3 bases: TGTGCCACCTGGGACAGGCCATCGGAGAAACTCTTT. Residues: CATWDRPSEKLF.

This clone appeared a few times. A far larger clone lies a single base away; this is likely a read error. The limits of the CDR3 on the DNA are not certain, so only TCRdb's listed CDR3 is given. The sample holds other DNA sequences that translate to the same CDR3. The V gene was identified as TRGV11, while no J gene was called. TRGV11 is known as an ORF, though its function is uncertain. Including both end residues, the CDR3 is 17 amino acids long. CDR3 region: CTTVPVRSSQGGFKKLF.

This clone has a count of ten or more. V is TRGV9 and J is TRGJP. Since TCRdb gives no J gene, matching the DNA to germline was used here to assign it. The CDR3 runs to 13 residues. Trimming took 3 bases from V and 10 from J; bases not matched to a gene: 0. From germline, CDR1 is GITISATS and CDR2 ISYDGTV (reference sequence). The CDR3 DNA reads as TGTGCCTTGTGGGAGTTGGGCAAAAAAATCAAGGTATTT. The encoded protein is CALWELGKKIKVF.

This clone counts as medium-sized (0.01 to 0.1%). This chain uses TRGV10 with TRGJ1 or TRGJ2. Here the J gene came from matching the DNA to germline, since TCRdb omits it. TRGV10 is reported as an ORF; its role is uncertain. Trimming took 8 bases from V and 5 from J; bases not matched to a gene: 10. The CDR3 is 13 residues long. The CDR3 sequence: CAAWDYTHYKKLF. In nucleotides, the CDR3 is TGTGCTGCGTGGGATTATACCCATTATAAGAAACTCTTT.

In this sample, this clone turned up many times. The rearrangement joins TRGV10 to TRGJ1 or TRGJ2. Germline matching of the DNA provided the J gene here, since TCRdb leaves it blank. TRGV10 is an ORF, with its function uncertain. This CDR3 has 12 residues. After removal of 8 bases from V and 7 bases from J, the junction contained 9 bases not matched to a gene. The CDR3 sequence is CAAWDLGYKKLF. The DNA of the CDR3 is TGTGCTGCGTGGGATTTAGGGTATAAGAAACTCTTT.

This clone is medium-sized by share. This chain connects TRGV8 to TRGJ1 or TRGJ2. Since TCRdb gives no J gene, matching the DNA to germline was used here to assign it. This CDR3 spans 14 amino acids. Germline V lookup: CDR1 VENAVY, CDR2 YDSYNSRV. With 1 base clipped from V and 7 bases from J, the junction kept 10 bases outside the gene matches. CDR3 region: CATWDSPFGYKKLF. The DNA for the CDR3 is TGTGCCACCTGGGATAGCCCCTTCGGATATAAGAAACTCTTT.

This clone is medium-sized by share. The CDR3, as DNA: TGTGCCACCTGGGACGGGCCGTGTTATTATAAGAAACTCTTT. This codes for CATWDGPCYYKKLF. The rearrangement joins TRGV2 to TRGJ1 or TRGJ2. The J gene was missing in TCRdb and was found by matching the end of the DNA to germline. The CDR3 has 14 amino acids. From germline, CDR1 is EGSNGY and CDR2 YDSYNSKV. J gave up 3 bases and V 0 bases, and 5 bases lay outside the gene matches.

V gene assignment gives TRGV4, but the J gene was left uncalled. Germline loops: CDR1 EGSTGY, CDR2 YDSYTSSV. The CDR3 covers 11 residues. The CDR3 DNA reads TGTGCCACCTGGGATGGGTCGTGGTTATTTTTT. It is translated as CATWDGSWLFF.

This clone occurred many times. The limits of the CDR3 on the DNA are not certain, so only TCRdb's listed CDR3 is given. For the V gene the call is TRGV11; the J gene has no call. TRGV11 falls under the ORF class, with uncertain function. The CDR3 is 20 residues long, ends included. The CDR3 loop is CTTVPAGLGNRELGKKIKVF.

On this clone itself: This may be a read error, as it is one base from a much larger clone. Other nucleotide sequences from this sample produce the same CDR3. This chain connects TRGV8 to TRGJ1 or TRGJ2. The J gene, not given by TCRdb, was assigned here from a germline match of the nucleotide sequence. V was clipped by 1 base and J by 3 bases; unmatched bases: 6. CDR1 is VENAVY and CDR2 is YDSYNSRV in the germline V gene. This CDR3 region has 14 residues. The CDR3 sequence is CATWDRPSYYKKLF. The CDR3 bases are TGTGCCACCTGGGATAGACCCAGTTATTATAAGAAACTCTTT.

In this sample, this clone is medium-sized. The sample has other DNA sequences that encode this CDR3 too. The V gene is TRGV2, the J gene TRGJ1 or TRGJ2. TCRdb supplies no J gene; here it was assigned by aligning the nucleotide sequence to germline. The V gene end was trimmed by 0 bases and the J gene end by 6 bases; junction bases not matched to a gene: 5. The CDR3 is made up of 13 amino acids. Germline V gene sequence: CDR1 EGSNGY, CDR2 YDSYNSKV. This CDR3 is CATWDGPGYKKLF. The CDR3 DNA sequence: TGTGCCACCTGGGACGGGCCTGGTTATAAGAAACTCTTT.

This chain links TRGV9 with TRGJ1 or TRGJ2. Assignment of the J gene here rests on matching the DNA to germline, because TCRdb gives none. There are 16 residues in the CDR3. CDR1 is GITISATS and CDR2 is ISYDGTV in the germline V gene (reference sequence). With 0 bases clipped from V and 1 base from J, the junction kept 9 bases outside the gene matches. CDR3 amino acids: CALWEVRSFNYYKKLF. CDR3 nucleotides: TGTGCCTTGTGGGAGGTGCGGTCCTTCAATTATTATAAGAAACTCTTT.

By sample share, this clone is medium-sized. J is TRGJ1 or TRGJ2 and V is TRGV5. As TCRdb names no J gene, one was assigned here on the basis of a DNA match to germline. Trimming took 0 bases from V and 5 from J; bases not matched to a gene: 4. CDR1 VINAFY and CDR2 YDVSNSKD come from the germline V gene. The CDR3 consists of 13 residues. The CDR3, as DNA: TGTGCCACCTGGGACAGGCCCCATTATAAGAAACTCTTT. Its translation: CATWDRPHYKKLF.

By share, this clone counts as medium-sized. CDR3 protein: CATWDRRFGYKKLF. CDR3 nucleotides: TGTGCCACCTGGGACAGGCGATTTGGGTATAAGAAACTCTTT. This rearrangement joins TRGV3 to TRGJ1 or TRGJ2. The J gene, left out of TCRdb, was set here by checking the DNA against germline. The V gene's germline CDR1 is VTNTFY and CDR2 YDVSTARD (reference sequence). CDR3 length equals 14 residues. Unmatched junction bases numbered 9, after V lost 0 bases and J lost 7 bases.

This clone ranks as medium-sized (0.01 to 0.1%). The chain joins TRGV4 to TRGJ1 or TRGJ2. Matching the DNA to germline supplied the J gene, which TCRdb does not give. The J segment lost 0 bases and the V segment lost 2 bases, leaving 10 bases of the junction unmatched. CDR3 length: 16 amino acids. Germline V gene lookup returns CDR1 EGSTGY and CDR2 YDSYTSSV. In nucleotides, the CDR3 is TGTGCCACCTGGGATGACCGGAACTCGAATTATTATAAGAAACTCTTT. Amino acid sequence: CATWDDRNSNYYKKLF.

This sequence joins TRGV4 and TRGJP1. The J gene was not available in TCRdb and was assigned here by matching the DNA to germline segments. J was trimmed by 2 bases and V by 9 bases; bases with no gene match: 6. In germline, CDR1 is EGSTGY, CDR2 YDSYTSSV. The CDR3 is 13 residues long. The CDR3 DNA follows: TGTGCCACCCTGTTAACCACTGGTTGGTTCAAGATATTT. Its protein is CATLLTTGWFKIF.